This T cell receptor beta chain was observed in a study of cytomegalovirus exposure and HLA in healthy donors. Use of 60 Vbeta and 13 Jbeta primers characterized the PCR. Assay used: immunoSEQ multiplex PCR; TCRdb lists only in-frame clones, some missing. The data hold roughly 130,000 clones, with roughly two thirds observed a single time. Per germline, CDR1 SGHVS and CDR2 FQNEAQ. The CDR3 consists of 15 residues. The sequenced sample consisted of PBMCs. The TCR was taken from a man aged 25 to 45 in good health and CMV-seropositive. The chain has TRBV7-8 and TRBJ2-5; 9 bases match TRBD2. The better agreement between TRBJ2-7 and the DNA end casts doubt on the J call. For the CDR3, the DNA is TGTGCCAGCAGCCCACTAGCGGGTCTGTCCTACGAGCAGTACTTC. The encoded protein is CASSPLAGLSYEQYF.